One T cell receptor (beta chain) is described in this entry. The protocol was immunoSEQ multiplex PCR, while the TCRdb copy is restricted to in-frame clones and leaves out a portion. The table includes under 200,000 clones, about 80% detected once. The record originates from a study of blood T cell repertoires in COVID-19. Trimming removed 5 bases at V and 5 bases at J, with 24 bases between. The CDR3 runs 18 residues. Germline V gives CDR1 SGHTA, CDR2 FQGTGA. The V call is TRBV7-3, the J call TRBJ2-2; a weak D match, TRBD2 (7 bases). Input material: PBMCs or T cells enriched from blood (not recorded which). This receptor was obtained from a man aged 45 to 65 who had recovered from COVID-19. The CDR3 protein is CASSRGNRAGVGTGELFF. Written as DNA, the CDR3 is TGTGCCAGCAGCCGAGGGAACAGGGCGGGGGTCGGAACCGGGGAGCTGTTTTTT.